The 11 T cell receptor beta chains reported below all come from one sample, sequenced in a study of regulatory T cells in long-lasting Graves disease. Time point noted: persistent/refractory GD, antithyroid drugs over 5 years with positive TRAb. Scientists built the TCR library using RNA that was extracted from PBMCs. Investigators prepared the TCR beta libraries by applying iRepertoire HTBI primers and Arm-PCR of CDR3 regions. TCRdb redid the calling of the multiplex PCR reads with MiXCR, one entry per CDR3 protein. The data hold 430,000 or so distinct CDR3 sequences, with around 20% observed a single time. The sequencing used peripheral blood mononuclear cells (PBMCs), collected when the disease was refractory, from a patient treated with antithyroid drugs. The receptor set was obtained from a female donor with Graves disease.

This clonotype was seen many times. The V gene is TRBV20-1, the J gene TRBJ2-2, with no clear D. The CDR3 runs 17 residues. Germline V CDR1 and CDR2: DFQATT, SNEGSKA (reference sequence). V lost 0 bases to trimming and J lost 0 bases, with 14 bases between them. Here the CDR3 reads CSARDQAASANTGELFF. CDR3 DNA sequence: TGCAGTGCTAGAGATCAGGCAGCGAGCGCGAACACCGGGGAGCTGTTTTTT.

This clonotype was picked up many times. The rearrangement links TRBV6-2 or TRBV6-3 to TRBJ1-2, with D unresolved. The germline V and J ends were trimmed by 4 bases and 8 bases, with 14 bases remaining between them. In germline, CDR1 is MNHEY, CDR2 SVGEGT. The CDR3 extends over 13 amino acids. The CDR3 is CASSLGPGPGYTF. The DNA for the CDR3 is TGTGCCAGCAGTTTAGGGCCGGGTCCGGGCTACACCTTC.

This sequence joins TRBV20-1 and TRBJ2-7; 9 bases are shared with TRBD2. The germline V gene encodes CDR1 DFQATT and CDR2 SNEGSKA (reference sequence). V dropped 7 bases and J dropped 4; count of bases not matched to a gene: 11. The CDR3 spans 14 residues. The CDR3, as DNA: TGCAGTGTAACACGAGGGACTAGCAGGTACGAGCAGTACTTC. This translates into CSVTRGTSRYEQYF.

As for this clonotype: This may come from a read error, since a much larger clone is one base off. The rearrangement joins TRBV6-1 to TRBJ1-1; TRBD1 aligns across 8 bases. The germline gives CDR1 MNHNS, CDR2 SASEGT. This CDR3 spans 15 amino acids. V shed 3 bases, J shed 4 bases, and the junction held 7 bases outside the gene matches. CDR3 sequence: CASSEETGVGTEAFF. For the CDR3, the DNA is TGTGCCAGCAGTGAGGAGACAGGGGTGGGCACTGAAGCTTTCTTT.

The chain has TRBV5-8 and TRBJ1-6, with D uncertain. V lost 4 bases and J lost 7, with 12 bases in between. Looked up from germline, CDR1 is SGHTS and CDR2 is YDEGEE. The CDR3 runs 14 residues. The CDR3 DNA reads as TGTGCCAGCAGCCGGAGTTGGGTAAATTCACCCCTCCACTTT. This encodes CASSRSWVNSPLHF.

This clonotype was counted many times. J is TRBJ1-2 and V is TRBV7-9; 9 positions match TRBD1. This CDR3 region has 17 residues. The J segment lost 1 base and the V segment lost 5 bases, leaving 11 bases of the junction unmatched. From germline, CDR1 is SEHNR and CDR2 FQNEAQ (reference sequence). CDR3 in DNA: TGTGCCAGCAGCCCCTGGGACAGGGCGGCTTATAACTATGGCTACACCTTC. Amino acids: CASSPWDRAAYNYGYTF. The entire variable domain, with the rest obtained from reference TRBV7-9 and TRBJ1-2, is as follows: DTGVSQNPRHKITKRGQNVTFRCDPISEHNRLYWYRQTLGQGPEFLTYFQNEAQLEKSRLLSDRFSAERPKGSFSTLEIQRTEQGDSAMYLCASSPWDRAAYNYGYTFGSGTRLTVV.

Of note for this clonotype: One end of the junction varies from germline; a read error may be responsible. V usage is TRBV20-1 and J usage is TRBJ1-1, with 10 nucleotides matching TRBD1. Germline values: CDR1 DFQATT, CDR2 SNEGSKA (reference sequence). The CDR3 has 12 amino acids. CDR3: CTRDRGGSEAFF. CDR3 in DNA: TGTACCAGGGACAGGGGAGGATCAGAAGCTTTCTTT.

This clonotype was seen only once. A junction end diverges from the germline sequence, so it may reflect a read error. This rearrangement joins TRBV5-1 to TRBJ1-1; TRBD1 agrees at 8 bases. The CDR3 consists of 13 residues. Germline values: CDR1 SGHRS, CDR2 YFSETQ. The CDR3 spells CAINGQGDTEAFF. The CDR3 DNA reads TGTGCCATTAACGGACAGGGTGATACTGAAGCTTTCTTT.

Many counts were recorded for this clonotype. The DNA for the CDR3 is TGTGCCACCTCCCCTGGGGGTCAGGCCCAAGAGACCCAGTACTTC. It is translated as CATSPGGQAQETQYF. The chain has TRBV7-3 and TRBJ2-5; D tentatively reads TRBD1 or TRBD2 (5 bases each). Trimming took off 10 bases at V and 1 base at J, with 19 bases between the two ends. Germline V gene data show CDR1 as SGHTA and CDR2 as FQGTGA. The CDR3 extends over 15 amino acids.

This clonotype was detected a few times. As DNA, the CDR3 is TGTGCCAGCAGGATTGGACTAGCGGGAGTTGAGACCCAGTACTTC. This sequence encodes CASRIGLAGVETQYF. The V gene is TRBV5-4, the J gene TRBJ2-5, with 13 bases identical to TRBD2. CDR3 length: 15 amino acids. In germline, CDR1 is SGHNT, CDR2 YYREEE (reference sequence). J was trimmed by 5 bases and V by 5 bases; bases with no gene match: 6.

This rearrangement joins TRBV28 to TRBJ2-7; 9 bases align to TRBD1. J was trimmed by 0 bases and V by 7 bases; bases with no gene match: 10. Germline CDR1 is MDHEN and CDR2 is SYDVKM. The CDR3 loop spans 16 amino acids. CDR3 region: CASIPWGQGISYEQYF. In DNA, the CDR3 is TGTGCCAGCATCCCCTGGGGACAGGGTATCTCCTACGAGCAGTACTTC.